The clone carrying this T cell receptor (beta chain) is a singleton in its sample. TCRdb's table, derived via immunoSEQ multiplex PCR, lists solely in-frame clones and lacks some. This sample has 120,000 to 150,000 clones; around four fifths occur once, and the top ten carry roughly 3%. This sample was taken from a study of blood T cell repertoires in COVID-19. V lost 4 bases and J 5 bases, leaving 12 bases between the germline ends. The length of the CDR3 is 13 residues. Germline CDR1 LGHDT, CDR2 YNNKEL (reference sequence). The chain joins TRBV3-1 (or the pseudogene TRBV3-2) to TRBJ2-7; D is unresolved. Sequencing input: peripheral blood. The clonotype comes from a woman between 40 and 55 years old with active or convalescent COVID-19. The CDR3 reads CASSPLPYNEQYF. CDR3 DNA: TGTGCCAGCAGCCCCCTACCCTATAACGAGCAGTACTTC.